Listed below are T cell receptor beta chains from one sample, sequenced in a study of cytomegalovirus exposure and HLA in healthy donors. Only in-frame clones appear in the TCRdb table, and some are missing; sequencing was by immunoSEQ multiplex PCR. This table holds almost 90,000 clones, about 85% found once. Sequencing was done on a sample of PBMCs. These receptors originate from a man aged 35 to 55 in good health and CMV-seropositive. CDR3s leave out the opening cysteine and the closing phenylalanine or tryptophan. D genes are given only for firm matches.

cdr3_aa: ASKNTEAF
v_call: TRBV6-5
d_call: .
j_call: TRBJ1-1

cdr3_aa: ASSRPGQGLGEQY
v_call: TRBV4-1
d_call: TRBD1
j_call: TRBJ2-7

cdr3_aa: ASSLGWTGANEQY
v_call: TRBV11-3
d_call: TRBD1
j_call: TRBJ2-7

cdr3_aa: ASSRSQDTQY
v_call: TRBV5-1
d_call: .
j_call: TRBJ2-3

cdr3_aa: ASSLPTGEGYT
v_call: TRBV5-5
d_call: TRBD1
j_call: TRBJ1-2

cdr3_aa: SGEGRAEAF
v_call: TRBV20-1
d_call: .
j_call: TRBJ1-1

cdr3_aa: ASSWDRAAKNIQY
v_call: TRBV5-1
d_call: TRBD1
j_call: TRBJ2-4

cdr3_aa: ASSPPTSRDNEKLF
v_call: TRBV19
d_call: .
j_call: TRBJ1-4

cdr3_aa: ASRSPRDRGPNAYEQY
v_call: TRBV11-2
d_call: TRBD1
j_call: TRBJ2-7

cdr3_aa: ASSRTSVTYEQY
v_call: TRBV5-1
d_call: TRBD2
j_call: TRBJ2-7

cdr3_aa: AHQGQGRSGELF
v_call: TRBV30
d_call: TRBD1
j_call: TRBJ2-2

cdr3_aa: ASRAPGTSGSLGY
v_call: TRBV28
d_call: TRBD2
j_call: TRBJ2-7

cdr3_aa: ASSLERTGTEAF
v_call: TRBV2
d_call: .
j_call: TRBJ1-1

cdr3_aa: ASSPGSSDGYT
v_call: TRBV25-1
d_call: .
j_call: TRBJ1-2

cdr3_aa: AWRVTSGRHSYNEQF
v_call: TRBV30
d_call: TRBD2
j_call: TRBJ2-1

cdr3_aa: ASSFSVAFNEQF
v_call: TRBV27
d_call: .
j_call: TRBJ2-1

cdr3_aa: APRDPPDRGELF
v_call: TRBV10-1
d_call: TRBD1
j_call: TRBJ2-2

cdr3_aa: ASSLVGASGYT
v_call: TRBV5-1
d_call: .
j_call: TRBJ1-2

cdr3_aa: ASSTPGQNIQY
v_call: TRBV6-5
d_call: TRBD1
j_call: TRBJ2-4

cdr3_aa: ASSGRLAGEETQY
v_call: TRBV11-3
d_call: TRBD2
j_call: TRBJ2-5

cdr3_aa: AWSRRDNQPQH
v_call: TRBV30
d_call: .
j_call: TRBJ1-5

cdr3_aa: ASSGSPQNDSPLH
v_call: TRBV5-1
d_call: .
j_call: TRBJ1-6

cdr3_aa: ASRSMGERETCYEQY
v_call: TRBV21-1
d_call: .
j_call: TRBJ2-7

cdr3_aa: AWSVRFAVVGTGELF
v_call: TRBV30
d_call: .
j_call: TRBJ2-2

cdr3_aa: ASRSPSGGQETQY
v_call: TRBV27
d_call: TRBD2
j_call: TRBJ2-5

cdr3_aa: ASSVDEFTDTQY
v_call: TRBV9
d_call: .
j_call: TRBJ2-3

cdr3_aa: ASSTSGISTDTQY
v_call: TRBV10-1
d_call: TRBD2
j_call: TRBJ2-3

cdr3_aa: ASSLDQPSPPLH
v_call: TRBV7-6
d_call: .
j_call: TRBJ1-6

cdr3_aa: ASSLRTDTQY
v_call: TRBV5-1
d_call: .
j_call: TRBJ2-3